Detailed here is one TCR beta chain. Its antigen remains unknown. The data derive from a study of blood T cells in healthy people across ages. Study-wide context: Using template switching, researchers captured about one barcoded beta molecule for each two T cells. Study results and limitations: With age, beta diversity per million T cells declined roughly linearly, significantly by roughly 40.

Using a J-beta primer mix together with a sample-barcoded 5' primer, a second PCR was run for about 6 to 11 cycles. A single record per CDR3 protein comes from TCRdb applying MiXCR to the 5' RACE reads. The repertoire holds fewer than 2,000,000 distinct CDR3 sequences, with roughly two fifths as singletons. Per sample, extraction of total RNA gave at least 6 micrograms in every case. Germline V lookup: CDR1 MGHRA, CDR2 YSYEKL. The CDR3 extends over 17 amino acids. V gave up 1 base and J gave up 0 bases, with 13 bases separating them. Sequencing was performed on blood. This TCR derives from a human donor in good health. This chain connects TRBV4-1 to TRBJ2-1; D remains ambiguous. Written as DNA, the CDR3 is TGCGCCAGCAGCCAAGGCCCTCGTATTAGCTCCTACAATGAGCAGTTCTTC. Translation gives CASSQGPRISSYNEQFF.